This T cell receptor (beta chain) appears in the sequencing data of a study of T cell responses to AZD1222 COVID-19 vaccine. The V gene lost 8 bases and the J gene lost 4 bases, with 15 bases spanning the gap. Germline V gene sequence: CDR1 LNHDA, CDR2 SQIVND (reference sequence). The CDR3 runs to 14 residues. The protocol was immunoSEQ multiplex PCR, while the TCRdb copy is restricted to in-frame clones and leaves out a portion. The repertoire consists of 150,000 to 180,000 clones, with approximately 90% occurring once and the leading ten covering less than 1.6%. The TCR was taken from an adult who received the AZD1222 COVID-19 vaccine. The sequencing here drew on peripheral blood, taken 28 days after the second AZD1222 dose. The genes are TRBV19 and TRBJ1-5; D possibly corresponds to TRBD1 (6 bases). Here the CDR3 DNA reads TGTGCCAGTCAAACAGGGTGGGGGAATCAGCCCCAGCATTTT. It specifies CASQTGWGNQPQHF.